The text below deals with one T cell receptor beta chain. TCRdb keeps only in-frame clones here, not all; method: immunoSEQ multiplex PCR. The sample has under 2,500,000 clones; 95% are singletons. The data were taken from a study of shared clonotypes between healthy human individuals. The wider study: Every donor yielded three CD4 naive, three CD4 memory, two CD8 naive and one CD8 memory plate.

Trimming removed 2 bases at V and 6 bases at J, with 5 bases between. The CDR3 is 13 residues long. Germline CDR1 and CDR2: SEHNR and FQNEAQ (reference sequence). The clonotype comes from a man younger than 30 in good health. V is TRBV7-9 and J is TRBJ1-6; D is ambiguous. Sequencing was done on a sample of naive CD4+ T cells sorted from blood. The subset is: CD45RA+ positively selected. In DNA, the CDR3 is TGTGCCAGCAGCTTAAGTTTTAATTCACCCCTCCACTTT. It encodes CASSLSFNSPLHF. Drawing the rest from reference TRBV7-9 and TRBJ1-6, the complete variable domain is DTGVSQNPRHKITKRGQNVTFRCDPISEHNRLYWYRQTLGQGPEFLTYFQNEAQLEKSRLLSDRFSAERPKGSFSTLEIQRTEQGDSAMYLCASSLSFNSPLHFGNGTRLTVT.